This TCR beta chain was sequenced in a study of liver allograft versus peripheral blood T cells (dated by TCRdb to about 2020). About the study as a whole: In liver transplant recipients, the study looked at T cell receptor repertoires in the peripheral blood and set them against the repertoires found within the transplanted livers.

This clonotype was seen at least ten times. The antigen it recognizes is unknown. One base away there is no much larger clone; base qualities are not given. The paper's findings and limits, for the study overall: T cell receptor repertoires inside liver allografts were reported to be different from the repertoires detected in peripheral blood.

Data came from an Illumina MiSeq. In TCRdb, the public reads were trimmed at Q25 with fastp and aligned with MiXCR, with productive beta chains retained. Rows matching on CDR3 protein sequence are summarized as one entry with the most common DNA and genes. The sample table shows 3,000 to 4,000 distinct CDR3 sequences, and roughly 15% are seen once. The top ten hold more than 3% of the sample. This sequence was found in a human patient who had a liver transplant. Post transplant, some T cells may arise from the graft donor.

CDR3 loop: CASNQQKSPSGANVLTF. The sequence in DNA is TGTGCCAGCAATCAACAAAAATCTCCCTCTGGGGCCAACGTCCTGACTTTC. The V gene is TRBV28 and the J gene is TRBJ2-6, with the D gene uncertain. CDR1 and CDR2, per the germline V gene, are MDHEN and SYDVKM. The CDR3 runs 17 amino acids, cysteine and phenylalanine included. The retained sequence is limited to the CDR3, 51 bases, with the frame set at the first base. V and J lose 7 bases and 0 bases, and a span of 16 bases separates them.